The 24 T cell receptor beta chains below were found in one sample sequenced in a study of blood T cell repertoires in COVID-19 (dated by TCRdb to 2020 to 2022). Libraries were prepared through the immunoSEQ multiplex PCR assay. The source is immuneACCESS, and TCRdb retained only in-frame sequences with V and J called. Part of the clones is not carried over; for the studies checked, unresolved V genes explain less than half of this, and the remainder is unexplained. The sample table holds some 87,000 clones, of which around 82% were seen once. About 8.1% of the sample is taken by the ten largest. Sequencing input: peripheral blood. The receptors derive from a middle-aged man who had recovered from COVID-19.

The chain combines TRBV29-1 with TRBJ1-1; 7 bases map to TRBD1. Unmatched junction bases numbered 6, after V lost 7 bases and J lost 1 base. Germline CDR1 SQVTM, CDR2 ANQGSEA. This CDR3 is 13 amino acids long. The CDR3 spells CSAPRTGNTEAFF. The CDR3 DNA reads TGCAGCGCTCCTCGGACAGGGAACACTGAAGCTTTCTTT.

With respect to this clone: One end of the junction does not line up with germline, which may come from a read error. V is TRBV7-7 and J is TRBJ2-5; 7 positions match TRBD1. This CDR3 has 16 residues. CDR1 is SSHAT and CDR2 is FNYEAQ in the germline V gene (reference sequence). The CDR3 nucleotides read TGTGCTAGCAGCGTAAGTCCCGGGACAGTACAAGAGACCCAGTACTTC. Its protein is CASSVSPGTVQETQYF.

Only a few counts were recorded for this clone. V gene TRBV29-1 combines with J gene TRBJ1-1; D unresolved. The CDR3 runs to 11 residues. Trimming took off 3 bases at V and 11 bases at J, with 13 bases between the two ends. CDR1 and CDR2 (germline): SQVTM, ANQGSEA. The CDR3 DNA sequence: TGCAGCGTTGATCTAGAGTCGTCCGCTTTCTTT. Protein product: CSVDLESSAFF.

The chain has TRBV6-5 and TRBJ2-7, with 7 bases that match TRBD1. This CDR3 spans 15 amino acids. Germline CDR1 MNHEY, CDR2 SVGAGI. J gave up 5 bases and V 4 bases, and 11 bases lay outside the gene matches. In DNA, the CDR3 is TGTGCCAGCAGTTCCCCCTCGACAGGGTTCCACGAGCAGTACTTC. As protein: CASSSPSTGFHEQYF.

In nucleotides, the CDR3 is TGCGCCAGCAGCTTAAAGACGGGAAACACCGGGGAGCTGTTTTTT. It encodes CASSLKTGNTGELFF. The genes are TRBV5-1 and TRBJ2-2; D is possibly TRBD2 (5 bases). From germline, CDR1 is SGHRS and CDR2 YFSETQ. V was cut by 2 bases and J by 2 bases, with 10 bases left in between. The CDR3 runs to 15 residues.

The table lists this clone with a count of one. The rearrangement joins TRBV10-3 to TRBJ2-3, with 7 nucleotides matching TRBD1. V dropped 7 bases and J dropped 4; count of bases not matched to a gene: 11. The CDR3 spans 15 residues. Germline assignment: CDR1 ENHRY and CDR2 SYGVKD. CDR3 sequence: CAINRLDRAPDTQYF. Written as DNA, the CDR3 is TGTGCCATCAACCGACTTGACAGGGCCCCAGATACGCAGTATTTT.

The chain has TRBV7-9 and TRBJ2-1; TRBD2 agrees at 8 bases. The V gene end was trimmed by 0 bases and the J gene end by 6 bases; junction bases not matched to a gene: 7. Germline CDR1 SEHNR, CDR2 FQNEAQ (reference sequence). This CDR3 comprises 16 residues. CDR3 sequence reads: CASSLATGGPFNEQFF. CDR3 DNA sequence: TGTGCCAGCAGCTTAGCGACGGGAGGGCCCTTCAATGAGCAGTTCTTC.

CDR3 in amino acids: CAWSRGWNGYTF. CDR3 DNA: TGTGCCTGGAGTCGGGGGTGGAATGGCTACACCTTC. The chain has TRBV30 and TRBJ1-2; TRBD1 might be the D (5 bases). V was trimmed by 2 bases and J by 6 bases, leaving 10 bases between them. From germline, CDR1 is GTSNPN and CDR2 SVGIG (reference sequence). This CDR3 is 12 amino acids long.

The V call is TRBV10-3, the J call TRBJ2-3; D remains ambiguous. Germline V gene data show CDR1 as ENHRY and CDR2 as SYGVKD. The CDR3 contains 15 residues. Deletions cut 4 bases from V and 0 bases from J, with 11 bases between. In nucleotides, the CDR3 is TGTGCCATCAGTGTTCTCGGAGCTAGCACAGATACGCAGTATTTT. This codes for CAISVLGASTDTQYF.

The count of this clone is one. The CDR3 bases are TGTGCCAGCAGGCAGGGGGGAGGTACGAACACTGAAGCTTTCTTT. This sequence encodes CASRQGGGTNTEAFF. This sequence joins TRBV6-6 and TRBJ1-1; 7 bases map to TRBD1. This CDR3 has 15 residues. Looked up from germline, CDR1 is MNHNY and CDR2 is SVGAGI (reference sequence). The ends lost 6 bases at V and 1 base at J; junction bases unmatched: 8.

The chain uses TRBV27 and TRBJ2-1; 9 positions match TRBD2. V dropped 7 bases and J dropped 10; count of bases not matched to a gene: 14. This CDR3 comprises 15 residues. Looked up from germline, CDR1 is MNHEY and CDR2 is SMNVEV (reference sequence). CDR3 in amino acids: CASIEVASGKREQFF. In DNA form, the CDR3 reads TGTGCCAGCATCGAGGTGGCTAGCGGGAAGAGGGAGCAGTTCTTC.

The chain joins TRBV30 to TRBJ1-4; TRBD1 aligns across 7 bases. In germline, CDR1 is GTSNPN, CDR2 SVGIG (reference sequence). V lost 4 bases and J lost 5; bases outside the gene matches: 13. This CDR3 is built from 16 residues. The CDR3 region is CAWTDLPGRGNEKLFF. CDR3 DNA: TGTGCCTGGACCGACCTGCCAGGCAGGGGGAATGAAAAACTGTTTTTT.

This clone was seen a few times. The rearrangement joins TRBV9 to TRBJ2-3, with D possibly being TRBD1 (6 bases). This CDR3 region has 15 residues. Germline V gene sequence: CDR1 SGDLS, CDR2 YYNGEE. The V gene lost 0 bases and the J gene lost 1 base, with 9 bases spanning the gap. CDR3 in DNA: TGTGCCAGCAGCGTAGAACAGGGACGCACAGATACGCAGTATTTT. It yields the protein CASSVEQGRTDTQYF.

The chain links TRBV4-1 to TRBJ2-3; TRBD1 matches 7 bases. The CDR3 length is 16 residues. V dropped 0 bases and J dropped 2; count of bases not matched to a gene: 5. Germline CDR1 reads MGHRA; CDR2 reads YSYEKL. The CDR3 nucleotides are TGCGCCAGCAGCCAAGATCAGGGGGTAACCACAGATACGCAGTATTTT. Its translation: CASSQDQGVTTDTQYF.

The J gene is TRBJ1-3, the V gene TRBV11-2; D ambiguous. V lost 0 bases and J 0 bases, leaving 6 bases between the germline ends. There are 15 residues in the CDR3. Germline V gene data show CDR1 as SGHAT and CDR2 as FQNNGV. The CDR3 DNA is TGTGCCAGCAGCTTAGAATGGAGCTCTGGAAACACCATATATTTT. Protein product: CASSLEWSSGNTIYF. The whole variable domain, filled in from reference TRBV11-2 and TRBJ1-3, reads EAGVAQSPRYKIIEKRQSVAFWCNPISGHATLYWYQQILGQGPKLLIQFQNNGVVDDSQLPKDRFSAERLKGVDSTLKIQPAKLEDSAVYLCASSLEWSSGNTIYFGEGSWLTVV.

The V and J genes are TRBV28 and TRBJ2-1; 7 bases fit TRBD2. The length of the CDR3 is 16 residues. The V gene's germline CDR1 is MDHEN and CDR2 SYDVKM. Unmatched junction bases numbered 11, after V lost 2 bases and J lost 7 bases. The CDR3 DNA follows: TGTGCCAGCAGTTTAGGGGGGGGATGGCGGGAGAATGAGCAGTTCTTC. Translating it yields CASSLGGGWRENEQFF.

The genes are TRBV10-3 and TRBJ2-5; D not certain. The germline V gene has CDR1 ENHRY and CDR2 SYGVKD. The CDR3 sequence is 14 residues long. The V end was cut by 11 bases, the J end by 2 bases, with 18 bases between. CDR3 nucleotides: TGTGCCGTCAACCGCGGAGACCCTCAAGAGACCCAGTACTTC. Protein sequence: CAVNRGDPQETQYF.

The chain recombines TRBV6-1 with TRBJ2-5; no clear D. This CDR3 has 15 amino acids. Trimming stripped 0 bases from V and 0 bases from J, with 8 bases between. The germline CDR1 and CDR2 sequences are MNHNS and SASEGT. The CDR3 loop is CASSEAPGYQETQYF. In DNA, the CDR3 is TGTGCCAGCAGTGAAGCGCCCGGTTACCAAGAGACCCAGTACTTC.

The V gene is TRBV5-1, the J gene TRBJ1-1; D uncertain. Germline V gene sequence: CDR1 SGHRS, CDR2 YFSETQ. Deletions cut 0 bases from V and 1 base from J, with 13 bases between. This CDR3 region has 16 residues. The CDR3: CASSLEAGGRNTEAFF. CDR3 in DNA: TGCGCCAGCAGCTTGGAAGCGGGTGGGAGGAACACTGAAGCTTTCTTT.

The rearrangement uses TRBV7-3 and TRBJ2-3; TRBD1 might be the D (7 bases). The germline V gene encodes CDR1 SGHTA and CDR2 FQGTGA. The CDR3 is 15 residues long. The ends were cut back, 6 bases at V and 6 bases at J, with 19 bases in the middle. The CDR3 sequence is CASSLQGTGADTQYF. In DNA, the CDR3 is TGTGCCAGCAGTCTACAGGGGACGGGAGCTGATACGCAGTATTTT. Together with reference TRBV7-3 and TRBJ2-3, the CDR3 gives the full variable domain: GAGVSQTPSNKVTEKGKYVELRCDPISGHTALYWYRQSLGQGPEFLIYFQGTGAADDSGLPNDRFFAVRPEGSVSTLKIQRTERGDSAVYLCASSLQGTGADTQYFGPGTRLTVL.

This clone was detected only a few times. The rearrangement links TRBV27 to TRBJ1-4; D is possibly TRBD1 (6 bases). This CDR3 contains 18 residues. The V gene lost 2 bases and the J gene lost 1 base, with 17 bases spanning the gap. CDR1 and CDR2 (germline): MNHEY, SMNVEV (reference sequence). CDR3 sequence: CASSLKGGGVRTNEKLFF. The CDR3 DNA follows: TGTGCCAGCAGTTTAAAGGGAGGGGGGGTGCGAACTAATGAAAAACTGTTTTTT.

The CDR3 DNA follows: TGTGCCAGCAGCTTGGCAGGGGCTTCGAACATTCAGTACTTC. Translating it yields CASSLAGASNIQYF. The J gene is TRBJ2-4, the V gene TRBV5-4, with D possibly being TRBD1 (6 bases). V was clipped by 0 bases and J by 7 bases, with 11 bases between them. The germline V gene has CDR1 SGHNT and CDR2 YYREEE (reference sequence). The CDR3 spans 14 residues.

The rearrangement uses TRBV2 and TRBJ1-2, with no clear D. The CDR3 length is 14 residues. With 6 bases removed from V and 1 base from J, the gap between germline ends came to 12 bases. Germline V gives CDR1 SNHLY, CDR2 FYNNEI. The CDR3 is CASRRAPDNYGYTF. CDR3 DNA: TGTGCCAGCAGGCGGGCTCCTGATAACTATGGCTACACCTTC.

This rearrangement joins TRBV6-5 to TRBJ1-1, with D hard to call. Germline loops: CDR1 MNHEY, CDR2 SVGAGI. V was clipped by 6 bases and J by 1 base, with 12 bases between them. The CDR3 contains 14 residues. CDR3 amino acids: CASREVASNTEAFF. Written as DNA, the CDR3 is TGTGCCAGCAGGGAGGTAGCTTCGAACACTGAAGCTTTCTTT.